The 18 T cell receptor beta chains in this list originate from one sample, sequenced in a study of graft-versus-host responses after intestinal transplantation (dated by TCRdb to the early 2020s). Dithiothreitol, EDTA incubations and collagenase D digestion were used to isolate intraepithelial and lamina propria lymphocytes from graft specimens. Library creation used the immunoSEQ multiplex PCR assay. TCRdb limited this immuneACCESS table to in-frame rearrangements with V and J called. A share of clones is missing; checked studies link under half to unresolved V genes, and the rest is unexplained. In this sample the table shows nearly 15,000 clones, about 61% of which occur a single time. 9.5% to 15% of the sample lies in the top ten. Specimen: ileum tissue, collected 524 days after transplant. These receptors were taken from a human patient who received an intestinal transplant, so some T cells may come from the graft donor.

J is TRBJ2-5 and V is TRBV4-1, with TRBD1 matching over 7 bases. Germline CDR1 MGHRA, CDR2 YSYEKL. There are 15 residues in the CDR3. J lost 4 bases, V lost 2 bases, and 7 bases had no gene match. CDR3 sequence reads: CASSQQQGSGETQYF. CDR3 DNA: TGCGCCAGCAGCCAACAACAGGGGAGCGGAGAGACCCAGTACTTC.

This clone was counted a single time. This chain connects TRBV6-1 to TRBJ2-3; 9 positions agree with TRBD2. The trim removed 6 bases at V and 6 bases at J, leaving 7 bases unmatched. Looked up from germline, CDR1 is MNHNS and CDR2 is SASEGT. The CDR3 sequence is 14 residues long. CDR3 in amino acids: CASRAWTSADTQYF. The CDR3 nucleotides read TGTGCCAGCAGGGCCTGGACTAGCGCCGATACGCAGTATTTT.

The V call is TRBV10-1, the J call TRBJ1-2; a weak D match, TRBD1 (6 bases). The V end lost 2 bases, the J end lost 2 bases, and 9 bases lay between the germline ends. The germline V gene has CDR1 WNHNN and CDR2 SYGVQD (reference sequence). The CDR3 covers 14 residues. DNA for the CDR3: TGCGCCAGCAGTGAGGGGCAGGGGAACTATGGCTACACCTTC. Translation gives CASSEGQGNYGYTF.

V and J are TRBV7-2 and TRBJ1-2, with D tentatively TRBD1 (5 bases). Germline V gene lookup returns CDR1 SGHTA and CDR2 FQGNSA. The CDR3 consists of 13 residues. V was cut by 5 bases and J by 4 bases, with 11 bases left in between. The CDR3, as DNA: TGTGCCAGCAGCCCAGGGCGTAGCTATGGCTACACCTTC. The encoded protein is CASSPGRSYGYTF.

The rearrangement links TRBV7-6 to TRBJ2-5; the D is unclear. The ends were cut back, 2 bases at V and 1 base at J, with 17 bases in the middle. Germline V CDR1 and CDR2: SGHVS, FNYEAQ. The CDR3 is made up of 17 amino acids. The CDR3 reads CASSLSQSGESQETQYF. The CDR3 bases are TGTGCCAGCAGCTTAAGCCAGAGTGGAGAGTCCCAAGAGACCCAGTACTTC. Supplemented by reference TRBV7-6 and TRBJ2-5, the full variable domain reads GAGVSQSPRYKVTKRGQDVALRCDPISGHVSLYWYRQALGQGPEFLTYFNYEAQQDKSGLPNDRFSAERPEGSISTLTIQRTEQRDSAMYRCASSLSQSGESQETQYFGPGTRLLVL.

This clone has more than one count but fewer than ten. The CDR3 bases are TGTGCCAGCTCACCACCGGGTCGGGCTGAAGCTTTCTTT. Translating gives CASSPPGRAEAFF. V gene TRBV18 combines with J gene TRBJ1-1; D is uncertain. This CDR3 region has 13 residues. Trimming removed 0 bases at V and 6 bases at J, with 8 bases between. CDR1 is KGHSH and CDR2 is LQKENI in the germline V gene.

The chain carries TRBV5-1 and TRBJ1-1; 7 bases map to TRBD1. Germline CDR1 SGHRS, CDR2 YFSETQ. V shed 0 bases, J shed 4 bases, and the junction held 9 bases outside the gene matches. The CDR3 has 16 residues. The CDR3 DNA reads TGCGCCAGCAGCTTGGATAGAGGGGGCGTAGGCACTGAAGCTTTCTTT. As protein: CASSLDRGGVGTEAFF. Full variable domain (outside the CDR3, taken from reference TRBV5-1 and TRBJ1-1): KAGVTQTPRYLIKTRGQQVTLSCSPISGHRSVSWYQQTPGQGLQFLFEYFSETQRNKGNFPGRFSGRQFSNSRSEMNVSTLELGDSALYLCASSLDRGGVGTEAFFGQGTRLTVV.

The chain couples TRBV15 to TRBJ1-5; D may be TRBD1 (5 bases). Trimming stripped 1 base from V and 5 bases from J, with 12 bases between. The CDR3 length is 15 residues. Looked up from germline, CDR1 is LNHNV and CDR2 is YYDKDF (reference sequence). The CDR3: CATSRGSGGDQPQHF. The CDR3 DNA follows: TGTGCCACCAGCAGAGGGTCCGGGGGGGATCAGCCCCAGCATTTT.

The chain carries TRBV4-3 and TRBJ2-3; D unresolved. CDR3 size: 16 residues. V gave up 4 bases and J gave up 4 bases, with 18 bases separating them. In germline, CDR1 is LGHNA, CDR2 YSLEER. The DNA for the CDR3 is TGCGCCAGCAGCCCCGCGGTGGGTCACGAGGCAGATACGCAGTATTTT. It encodes CASSPAVGHEADTQYF.

The V and J genes are TRBV2 and TRBJ2-7; D is ambiguous. CDR1 and CDR2 from the germline V gene are SNHLY and FYNNEI. V lost 7 bases and J lost 0, with 16 bases in between. This CDR3 contains 15 residues. The CDR3 spells CASKKNVQDSYEQYF. DNA of the CDR3: TGTGCCAGCAAGAAGAACGTCCAGGACTCCTACGAGCAGTACTTC.

This clone was picked up a small number of times. One junction end disagrees with the germline gene, perhaps due to a read error. This chain joins TRBV30 and TRBJ2-1, with 16 bases that match TRBD2. CDR1 and CDR2 from the germline V gene are GTSNPN and SVGIG (reference sequence). The CDR3 consists of 14 residues. The CDR3 is CGGTSGGARHEQFF. The CDR3 bases are TGCGGGGGGACTAGCGGGGGGGCCCGGCATGAGCAGTTCTTC.

The V gene is TRBV10-2, the J gene TRBJ2-2; 10 bases are a match to TRBD1. Germline V gene lookup returns CDR1 WSHSY and CDR2 SAAADI. V was pared by 6 bases and J by 2 bases, with 6 bases of the junction left unmatched. This CDR3 region has 16 residues. The CDR3 is CASRRPTGGNTGELFF. The CDR3 DNA sequence: TGCGCCAGCAGGAGACCGACAGGGGGCAACACCGGGGAGCTGTTTTTT.

The chain combines TRBV7-9 with TRBJ1-2; 8 bases line up with TRBD1. Trimming took 1 base from V and 4 from J; bases not matched to a gene: 5. The germline V gene has CDR1 SEHNR and CDR2 FQNEAQ (reference sequence). CDR3 length equals 15 residues. The CDR3 bases are TGTGCCAGCAGCTTAGGGACAGGGATCAGCTATGGCTACACCTTC. Protein: CASSLGTGISYGYTF.

The gene calls are TRBV18 and TRBJ2-7, with 10 bases that match TRBD1. V was pared by 1 base and J by 5 bases, with 2 bases of the junction left unmatched. CDR1 and CDR2 from the germline V gene are KGHSH and LQKENI. This CDR3 region has 14 residues. The CDR3 bases are TGTGCCAGCTCACCACGGGGGACAGGGGACGAGCAGTACTTC. Translating gives CASSPRGTGDEQYF.

This clone was seen a handful of times. The chain joins TRBV4-3 to TRBJ2-7; a possible D gene is TRBD1 (6 bases). CDR1 and CDR2 (germline): LGHNA, YSLEER. V was trimmed by 1 base and J by 5 bases, leaving 15 bases between them. This CDR3 comprises 15 residues. CDR3 DNA sequence: TGCGCCAGCAGCCAAGCAGGCACAGGGTTCGACGAGCAGTACTTC. Translated: CASSQAGTGFDEQYF.

This chain uses TRBV15 with TRBJ1-2, with a possible D match to TRBD1 (5 bases). V lost 6 bases and J 4 bases, leaving 15 bases between the germline ends. The CDR3 extends over 14 amino acids. Germline CDR1 LNHNV, CDR2 YYDKDF (reference sequence). The CDR3 bases are TGTGCCACCAGAGGAGGGAGGGGTGGCTATGGCTACACCTTC. Its protein product is CATRGGRGGYGYTF. The full variable domain, with the rest looked up from reference TRBV15 and TRBJ1-2, is DAMVIQNPRYQVTQFGKPVTLSCSQTLNHNVMYWYQQKSSQAPKLLFHYYDKDFNNEADTPDNFQSRRPNTSFCFLDIRSPGLGDTAMYLCATRGGRGGYGYTFGSGTRLTVV.

The chain joins TRBV5-1 to TRBJ2-7; TRBD1 aligns across 10 bases. Germline V CDR1 and CDR2: SGHRS, YFSETQ. There are 14 residues in the CDR3. Trimming cost V 4 bases and J 0 bases; bases outside gene matches: 1. The CDR3 DNA sequence: TGCGCCAGCAGCCGGACAGGGGGCTCCTACGAGCAGTACTTC. Encoded protein: CASSRTGGSYEQYF.

This chain uses TRBV6-6 with TRBJ2-2; maybe TRBD2 (6 bases). The CDR3 runs to 14 residues. Deletions cut 5 bases from V and 3 bases from J, with 10 bases between. The V gene's germline CDR1 is MNHNY and CDR2 SVGAGI (reference sequence). In nucleotides, the CDR3 is TGTGCCAGCAGTGCCGGGACTCACACCGGGGAGCTGTTTTTT. Encoded protein: CASSAGTHTGELFF.